This T cell receptor (beta chain) was profiled in a study of control samples from healthy donors and cancer patients. Assay used: immunoSEQ multiplex PCR; TCRdb lists only in-frame clones, some missing. The top ten clones hold about 1.6% of a sample with some 200,000 clones, about 94% of them seen once. This receptor was identified in a man in his forties or fifties in good health. Sample: blood.

CDR3 region: CAWSRGTEAFF. CDR3 in DNA: TGTGCCTGGAGTCGCGGGACCGAAGCTTTCTTT. The chain recombines TRBV30 with TRBJ1-1; possible D gene TRBD1, 5 bases. Germline lookup yields CDR1 GTSNPN and CDR2 SVGIG (reference sequence). Trimming shortened V by 2 bases and J by 8 bases, and 9 bases separated the two germline ends. The CDR3 loop spans 11 amino acids. The complete variable domain, with remaining parts taken from reference TRBV30 and TRBJ1-1, reads SQTIHQWPATLVQPVGSPLSLECTVEGTSNPNLYWYRQAAGRGLQLLFYSVGIGQISSEVPQNLSASRPQDRQFILSSKKLLLSDSGFYLCAWSRGTEAFFGQGTRLTVV.